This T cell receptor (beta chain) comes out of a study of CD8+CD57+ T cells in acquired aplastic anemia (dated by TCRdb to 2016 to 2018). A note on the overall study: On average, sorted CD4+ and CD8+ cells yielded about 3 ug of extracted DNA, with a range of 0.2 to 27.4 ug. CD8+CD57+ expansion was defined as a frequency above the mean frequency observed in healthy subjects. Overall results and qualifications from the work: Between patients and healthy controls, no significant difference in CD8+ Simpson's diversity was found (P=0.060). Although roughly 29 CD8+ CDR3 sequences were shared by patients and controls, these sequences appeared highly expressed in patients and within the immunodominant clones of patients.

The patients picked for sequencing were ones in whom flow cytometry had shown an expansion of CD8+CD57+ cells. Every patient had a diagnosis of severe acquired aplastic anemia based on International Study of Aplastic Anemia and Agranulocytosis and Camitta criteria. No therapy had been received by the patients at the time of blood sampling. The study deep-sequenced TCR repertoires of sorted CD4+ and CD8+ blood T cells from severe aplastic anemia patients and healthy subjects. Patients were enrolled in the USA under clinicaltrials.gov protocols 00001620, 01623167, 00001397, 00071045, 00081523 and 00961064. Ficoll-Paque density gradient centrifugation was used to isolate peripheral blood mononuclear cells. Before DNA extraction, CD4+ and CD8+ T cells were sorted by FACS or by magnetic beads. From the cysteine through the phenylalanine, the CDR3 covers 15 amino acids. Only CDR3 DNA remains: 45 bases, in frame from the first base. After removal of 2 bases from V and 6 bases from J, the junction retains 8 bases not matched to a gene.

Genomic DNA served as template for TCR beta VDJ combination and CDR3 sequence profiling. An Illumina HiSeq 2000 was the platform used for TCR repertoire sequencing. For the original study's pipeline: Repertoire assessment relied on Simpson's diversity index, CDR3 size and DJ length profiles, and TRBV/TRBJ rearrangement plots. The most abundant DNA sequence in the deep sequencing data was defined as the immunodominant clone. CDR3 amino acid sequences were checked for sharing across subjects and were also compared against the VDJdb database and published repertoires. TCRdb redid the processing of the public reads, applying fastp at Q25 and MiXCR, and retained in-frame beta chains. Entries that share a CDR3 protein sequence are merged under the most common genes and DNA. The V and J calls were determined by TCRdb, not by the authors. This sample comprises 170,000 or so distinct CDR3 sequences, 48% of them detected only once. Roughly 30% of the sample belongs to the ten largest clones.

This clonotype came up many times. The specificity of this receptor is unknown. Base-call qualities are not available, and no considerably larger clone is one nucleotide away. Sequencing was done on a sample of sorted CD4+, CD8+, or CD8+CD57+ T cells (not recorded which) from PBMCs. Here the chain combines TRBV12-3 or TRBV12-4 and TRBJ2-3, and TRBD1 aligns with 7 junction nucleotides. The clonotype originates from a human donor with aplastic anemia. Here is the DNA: TGTGCCAGCAGTTTACTATACAGGGGATCCGATACGCAGTATTTT. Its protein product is CASSLLYRGSDTQYF.